Listed here is a single T cell receptor beta chain. This clone was seen only a few times. Its antigen is not yet known. No qualities accompany the bases; no much larger clone lies one base away. The High Capacity cDNA Reverse Transcription Kit was used to reverse transcribe all of the isolated RNA, meaning that expressed TCRB transcripts were what got sequenced. Naive, central memory and regulatory T cell samples underwent deep immunoSEQ sequencing, averaging approximately 3.3 million total reads per sample. After sorted cells were lysed in RLT buffer, RNA was extracted with DNase-treated RNeasy Micro or Mini kits, with the choice depending on cell number. Each cell subset was processed on its own to prevent cross-contamination, while patient and healthy donor samples were processed together. The immunoSEQ multiplex PCR was used to amplify TCRB sequences from cDNA, generating 87-bp fragments that spanned the CDR3 region. Amplicons were sequenced on the Illumina HiSeq platform. Processing in the source paper ran as follows. Synthetic template baselines were used to correct PCR bias computationally, reads within Hamming distance 2 were collapsed, and singletons that could not be merged were discarded. Reads were aligned against IMGT so that V, D and J genes, CDR3 length and insertions or deletions at six rearrangement sites could be assigned. Clonotype counts were normalized to sorted cell number within each subset before computing true diversity and Gini coefficients with the tcR R package. The overlap coefficient, calculated on TCRB nucleotide sequences, was used to measure repertoire sharing. Out-of-frame TCRB sequences from naive cells were analyzed to stand in for the pre-selection repertoire. TCRdb obtained this table from immuneACCESS and retained in-frame rearrangements with V and J assigned. These tables miss some clones; where compared with another copy, unresolved V genes account for less than half of the shortfall, and the remainder is unexplained. V and J calls and clone size come straight from that table; D and trimming were deduced from the DNA. For this sample the table gives approximately 250,000 clones, of which approximately 16% were detected only once. Clones ranked in the top ten supply more than 0.075% of the sample.

Each donor gave one peripheral blood draw, approximately 120 mL on average, collected into heparinised tubes. A BD FACSAria II and a panel including CD45RO, CCR7, CD25, CD127, CD95 and CD27 were used to sort naive, central memory, regulatory and stem cell-like memory CD4+ T cells. Every sorted population had a purity above 95%. PBMCs were separated immediately by Lymphoprep density gradient centrifugation and were stained directly, without being cultured. So that batch effects would be minimized, each experiment stained and sorted samples in pairs, pairing one healthy donor with one patient. The sample comes from a study of beta chain features in type 1 diabetes listed by TCRdb under 2018. Turning to the overall study: Mean age, gender distribution, total cell number and subset yield did not differ between patients and healthy donors. A total of 85 million to 140 million sorted cells were examined across all samples, and a strong correlation was observed between cell number per subset and RNA yield. The study compared TCRB repertoires of sorted circulating CD4+ T cell subsets between recently diagnosed type 1 diabetes patients and matched healthy donors. Regulatory and stem cell-like memory subsets were obtained from only 8 patients and roughly 8 healthy donors, while naive and central memory subsets were obtained from all 30 or so donors.

What the research found in general, with its limitations: Because cDNA was sequenced instead of genomic DNA, activated cells with high expression could be over-represented, although the groups did not differ in activation or CD3 levels. At VDJ recombination sites, patients with type 1 diabetes made fewer insertions and deleted more nucleotides, a pattern implying thymic rearrangement abnormalities. Shorter templates might have been favored by PCR, but patient and control samples were amplified and corrected together, so both groups would have been affected equally by any skew. HLA sub-analyses involved small numbers of individuals, so any influence of HLA type on TCRB rearrangement remained unresolved. Naive, central memory and regulatory TCRB repertoires appeared to be more similar among patients than among healthy donors. Type 1 diabetes patients showed a moderate but significant shortening of TCRB CDR3 length in all four CD4+ subsets.

The clonotype comes from a man aged 25-40 years with type 1 diabetes. The specimen was naive CD4+ T cells from blood. The cell subset or site label, as the study defines it: true naive CD4+ T cells.

The sequence in DNA is TGTGCCAGCAGCCCGGACAATCCAGATACGCAGTATTTT. This sequence encodes CASSPDNPDTQYF. This chain joins TRBV7-2 to TRBJ2-3; the D gene is perhaps TRBD1, on 5 matching bases. The junction carries 10 bases between V and J, which are trimmed by 5 bases and 4 bases respectively. The germline V gene supplies CDR1 SGHTA and CDR2 FQGNSA. Spanning cysteine to phenylalanine, the CDR3 consists of 13 amino acids. Only the CDR3 portion is preserved as DNA: 39 bases, with reading frame beginning at the first base.